Listed here is a single T cell receptor (beta chain). The target antigen is unknown. Measured with immunoSEQ multiplex PCR; TCRdb has only the in-frame clones, and not every one. The sample shows some 91,000 clones, around 94% of them seen only once. The source of the sample is a study of T cell responses to AZD1222 COVID-19 vaccine. Whole-study findings and limits: As reported, nearly half of all spike-specific TCRs target variant regions that are unmutated.

CDR3 length: 13 residues. V gave up 8 bases and J gave up 6 bases, with 14 bases separating them. Germline lookup yields CDR1 KGHSH and CDR2 LQKENI. The chain has TRBV18 and TRBJ2-1; D may be TRBD2 (7 bases). The source material was peripheral blood, sampled on day 0 of AZD1222 vaccination. This TCR derives from an adult in good health. CDR3 coding DNA: TGTGCCAGCCGGGGGGCGGGAATCAATGAGCAGTTCTTC. Its protein product is CASRGAGINEQFF.